Shown below are 20 T cell receptor beta chains from a single sample sequenced in a study of shared clonotypes between healthy human individuals. Libraries were prepared by immunoSEQ multiplex PCR; TCRdb keeps only in-frame clonotypes and omits some of them. Among around 340,000 clones, 73% were seen once, and the ten largest hold 10%. The sequencing input was memory CD4+ T cells sorted from blood. Subset of the sample: CD45RA-negative fraction. Source of these receptors: a man aged 25 to 45 in good health.

V usage is TRBV7-2 and J usage is TRBJ1-4; possible D gene TRBD1, 5 bases. This CDR3 contains 16 residues. Trimming removed 2 bases from V and 6 bases from J, with 16 bases in between. CDR1 SGHTA and CDR2 FQGNSA come from the germline V gene. The CDR3 region is CASSLLSGAVDEKLFF. Here the CDR3 DNA reads TGTGCCAGCAGCTTACTTTCCGGGGCGGTCGATGAAAAACTGTTTTTT.

In this sample, this clone turned up a few times. V and J are TRBV2 and TRBJ2-5; TRBD1 aligns across 7 bases. The CDR3 length is 14 residues. Germline V CDR1 and CDR2: SNHLY, FYNNEI. Trimming at V came to 4 bases and at J to 4 bases, leaving 6 bases not matched to a gene. The CDR3 DNA reads TGTGCCAGCAGTGGACAGGGTGAGGGAGAGACCCAGTACTTC. This gives the protein CASSGQGEGETQYF.

The V gene is TRBV19, the J gene TRBJ2-1; the D gene is possibly TRBD2 (6 bases). This CDR3 region has 18 residues. With 0 bases removed from V and 4 bases from J, the gap between germline ends came to 19 bases. The germline CDR1 and CDR2 sequences are LNHDA and SQIVND (reference sequence). The CDR3 loop reads CASSIDLWTGTFYNEQFF. CDR3 DNA: TGTGCCAGTAGTATAGATCTTTGGACCGGGACTTTTTACAATGAGCAGTTCTTC.

This chain connects TRBV5-1 to TRBJ1-4, with TRBD1 as a possible D gene (5 bases). The CDR3 length is 17 residues. Per germline, CDR1 SGHRS and CDR2 YFSETQ. V was clipped by 1 base and J by 4 bases, with 17 bases between them. CDR3 in amino acids: CASSLKPREGNNEKLFF. As DNA, the CDR3 is TGCGCCAGCAGCTTGAAACCCAGGGAAGGTAATAATGAAAAACTGTTTTTT. Filled out from reference TRBV5-1 and TRBJ1-4, the complete variable domain reads KAGVTQTPRYLIKTRGQQVTLSCSPISGHRSVSWYQQTPGQGLQFLFEYFSETQRNKGNFPGRFSGRQFSNSRSEMNVSTLELGDSALYLCASSLKPREGNNEKLFFGSGTQLSVL.

The chain joins TRBV2 to TRBJ2-7, with D possibly TRBD1 on 6 matching bases. This CDR3 region has 14 residues. Deletions cut 7 bases from V and 6 bases from J, with 19 bases between. Germline V lookup: CDR1 SNHLY, CDR2 FYNNEI. CDR3 in DNA: TGTGCCAGCATGGAACAGGGACCCTCGGCCGAGCAGTACTTC. Encoded protein: CASMEQGPSAEQYF.

The chain uses TRBV7-6 and TRBJ2-3; D not resolved. Germline CDR1 and CDR2: SGHVS and FNYEAQ. The CDR3 consists of 14 residues. Trimming took off 5 bases at V and 6 bases at J, with 15 bases between the two ends. As DNA, the CDR3 is TGTGCCAGCAGCCTCACCGCGGCCGCGGATACGCAGTATTTT. Its protein is CASSLTAAADTQYF.

The chain carries TRBV7-9 and TRBJ2-5; 8 positions agree with TRBD2. The CDR3 has 13 residues. The germline gives CDR1 SEHNR, CDR2 FQNEAQ (reference sequence). With V trimmed by 10 bases and J by 4 bases, 8 bases remained unmatched. CDR3 residues: CAIDSLAGETQYF. As DNA, the CDR3 is TGTGCCATCGACTCTCTAGCGGGAGAGACCCAGTACTTC.

This chain uses TRBV5-4 with TRBJ2-3; 11 positions match TRBD2. The CDR3 totals 14 residues. Germline V CDR1 and CDR2: SGHNT, YYREEE (reference sequence). The trim removed 9 bases at V and 2 bases at J, leaving 5 bases unmatched. In DNA form, the CDR3 reads TGTGCCACCTCTAGCGGGAGGATCACAGATACGCAGTATTTT. Protein sequence: CATSSGRITDTQYF.

The chain links TRBV7-2 to TRBJ2-7, with TRBD1 as a possible D gene (6 bases). The V gene's germline CDR1 is SGHTA and CDR2 FQGNSA. Trimming cost V 3 bases and J 4 bases, with 7 bases left between them. The CDR3 is 12 amino acids. The CDR3 nucleotides read TGTGCCAGCAGCTTTAGGGGGTACGAGCAGTACTTC. Protein: CASSFRGYEQYF.

This clone was detected only once. V usage is TRBV10-2 and J usage is TRBJ1-5, with a weak D call TRBD1 (5 bases). The germline V and J ends were trimmed by 8 bases and 3 bases, with 8 bases remaining between them. Germline lookup yields CDR1 WSHSY and CDR2 SAAADI. This CDR3 spans 12 amino acids. CDR3 in amino acids: CASRDFNQPQHF. The DNA of the CDR3 is TGCGCCAGCCGGGACTTCAATCAGCCCCAGCATTTT.

J is TRBJ2-7 and V is TRBV11-3; 7 bases fit TRBD1. The CDR3 is 12 residues long. The junction had 2 bases not matched to a gene; V was cut back by 4 bases and J by 5 bases. CDR1 is SGHNT and CDR2 is YENEEA in the germline V gene. The chain's CDR3 is CASSSGQHEQYF. The CDR3 nucleotides are TGTGCCAGCAGCTCGGGACAGCACGAGCAGTACTTC.

V is TRBV6-1 and J is TRBJ1-6; D gene ambiguous. Trimming shortened V by 7 bases and J by 6 bases, and 13 bases separated the two germline ends. This CDR3 comprises 14 residues. Germline lookup yields CDR1 MNHNS and CDR2 SASEGT. The CDR3 is CASTTRSFNSPLHF. The CDR3 nucleotides are TGTGCCAGCACCACGAGGTCGTTTAATTCACCCCTCCACTTT.

This clone was observed once. J is TRBJ2-7 and V is TRBV28, with D perhaps matching TRBD1 (5 bases). This CDR3 contains 13 residues. The V end lost 2 bases, the J end lost 7 bases, and 12 bases lay between the germline ends. Germline V gene sequence: CDR1 MDHEN, CDR2 SYDVKM. The CDR3 reads CASSLSRGREQYF. The CDR3 DNA reads as TGTGCCAGCAGTTTAAGTAGGGGTAGGGAGCAGTACTTC.

The rearrangement links TRBV20-1 to TRBJ1-1; D ambiguous. The CDR3 is 11 residues long. Germline CDR1 is DFQATT and CDR2 is SNEGSKA (reference sequence). Between the trimmed V and J ends, which lost 3 bases and 8 bases, there was a span of 10 bases. The CDR3 spells CSASYVGEAFF. The CDR3, as DNA: TGCAGTGCTAGTTACGTCGGGGAAGCTTTCTTT.

The chain has TRBV5-4 and TRBJ2-7, with 9 bases lining up with TRBD1. CDR3 length: 15 amino acids. With V trimmed by 4 bases and J by 3 bases, 8 bases remained unmatched. The germline gives CDR1 SGHNT, CDR2 YYREEE (reference sequence). CDR3 DNA: TGTGCCAGCAGCGGAGACAGGGGGTCTCACTACGAGCAGTACTTC. The encoded protein is CASSGDRGSHYEQYF.

This clone was seen more than once but under ten times. The V and J genes are TRBV2 and TRBJ1-1; tentative D call: TRBD1 (5 bases). Trimming took off 6 bases at V and 1 base at J, with 12 bases between the two ends. This CDR3 has 14 residues. The germline V gene encodes CDR1 SNHLY and CDR2 FYNNEI. The CDR3, as DNA: TGTGCCAGCAGCGCGGGACCAAGGAACACTGAAGCTTTCTTT. Protein sequence: CASSAGPRNTEAFF.

The chain is built from TRBV6-6 and TRBJ2-1, with TRBD2 matching 10 bases. Per the germline V gene, CDR1 is MNHNY and CDR2 is SVGAGI (reference sequence). The CDR3 length is 13 residues. Trimming removed 11 bases from V and 2 bases from J; junction bases left unmatched: 3. This CDR3 is CAASGSPYNEQFF. For the CDR3, the DNA is TGTGCCGCTAGCGGGAGTCCCTACAATGAGCAGTTCTTC.

This clone was observed a few times. J is TRBJ2-3 and V is TRBV6-6, with D tentatively TRBD1 or TRBD2 (5 bases each). Germline V gives CDR1 MNHNY, CDR2 SVGAGI (reference sequence). The CDR3 spans 14 residues. Deletions cut 6 bases from V and 5 bases from J, with 15 bases between. The CDR3 nucleotides are TGTGCCAGCAGGGGACCGGGACCTCGAGATACGCAGTATTTT. This gives the protein CASRGPGPRDTQYF.

The chain recombines TRBV5-4 with TRBJ2-3; 10 bases line up with TRBD2. The CDR3 extends over 15 amino acids. Germline trimming cut 4 bases from V and 3 bases from J; bases unmatched to any gene: 5. Germline V gene sequence: CDR1 SGHNT, CDR2 YYREEE (reference sequence). CDR3 bases: TGTGCCAGCAGCATAGCGGGAGGTGGTACAGATACGCAGTATTTT. Protein product: CASSIAGGGTDTQYF.

This clone was detected many times. The J gene is TRBJ1-5, the V gene TRBV5-8; 8 positions agree with TRBD1. V lost 2 bases, J lost 6 bases, and 4 bases stayed unmatched. The CDR3 totals 14 residues. Per germline, CDR1 SGHTS and CDR2 YDEGEE. The CDR3 coding sequence is TGTGCCAGCAGCTTTCCAGGGGGCAGTCAGCCCCAGCATTTT. Its protein is CASSFPGGSQPQHF.